This T cell receptor (beta chain) is drawn from a study of blood T cell repertoires in COVID-19. Study-wide background: Donors in the United States, Italy and Spain gave samples during acute or convalescent COVID-19. From T cells, B-cell-depleted T cells, or PBMCs came the material, which was cDNA or gDNA.

Authors' methods: Amplification with reference gene primers provided the estimates of nucleated cell counts. The repertoire was sequenced with immunoSEQ multiplex PCR; TCRdb's copy has only in-frame clones and lacks some. That table supplies the V and J calls and clone size; D and trimming were determined from the DNA. The sample holds 150,000 to 200,000 clones, about 80% seen once. CDR1 MGHRA and CDR2 YSYEKL come from the germline V gene. J lost 2 bases, V lost 2 bases, and 4 bases had no gene match. This CDR3 has 16 residues. Those enrolled in Seattle joined during active infection and were followed longitudinally afterward.

The clonotype originates from an older woman with COVID-19, enrolled during active disease. This chain links TRBV4-1 with TRBJ1-3; 9 nucleotides agree with TRBD1. The material sequenced was peripheral blood. The CDR3 loop reads CASSQTYRGPGNTIYF. CDR3 sequence (DNA): TGCGCCAGCAGCCAAACCTACAGGGGGCCTGGAAACACCATATATTTT.